The 5 T cell receptor beta chains reported below all come from one sample, sequenced in a study of graft-versus-host responses after intestinal transplantation. Irradiated, violet-dye-labeled stimulator cells, some 200,000 in number, were plated with some 200,000 CFSE-labeled responder cells. Data came from immunoSEQ multiplex PCR; TCRdb stores just in-frame clones and leaves some out. The sample has fewer than 9,500 clones, about 30% seen once. Sequenced here: alloreactive CD8+ T cells from a mixed lymphocyte reaction culture, sampled before transplantation. Subset denoted: CFSE-low proliferating T cells sorted from roughly six-day pre-transplant mixed lymphocyte reaction (GvH or HvG direction). The receptors here all came from a human patient who was an organ donor for intestinal transplantation.

This clone was counted a single time. The chain employs TRBV6-6 and TRBJ1-1; 8 nucleotides agree with TRBD1. The CDR3 sequence is 14 residues long. Losses at the gene ends were 5 bases for V and 5 bases for J; bases not matched to a gene: 7. Germline V gene sequence: CDR1 MNHNY, CDR2 SVGAGI (reference sequence). Here the CDR3 DNA reads TGTGCCAGCAGTCCCCAGGGGGCCCTTACTGAAGCTTTCTTT. Protein sequence: CASSPQGALTEAFF.

The gene calls are TRBV7-9 and TRBJ1-1; D is uncertain. Per the germline V gene, CDR1 is SEHNR and CDR2 is FQNEAQ (reference sequence). The ends were cut back, 4 bases at V and 3 bases at J, with 18 bases in the middle. CDR3 length: 16 residues. The CDR3 DNA reads as TGTGCCAGCAGCTCAACGGGAGTTGGGCTTTACACTGAAGCTTTCTTT. It translates to CASSSTGVGLYTEAFF.

This clone was seen a handful of times. J is TRBJ1-2 and V is TRBV6-9; D is undetermined. Trimming shortened V by 6 bases and J by 7 bases, and 6 bases separated the two germline ends. Germline assignment: CDR1 MNHGY and CDR2 SVAAGI. This CDR3 has 10 residues. In DNA form, the CDR3 reads TGTGCCAGCAGAGAGAGTGGCTACACCTTC. Its translation: CASRESGYTF.

The V gene is TRBV11-1, the J gene TRBJ2-3; weak D call: TRBD1 (6 bases). Looked up from germline, CDR1 is SGHAT and CDR2 is FQDESV (reference sequence). This CDR3 has 14 residues. V shed 1 base and J shed 6 bases, with 11 bases lying between them. The CDR3 sequence: CASSLVGGPDTQYF. The CDR3 DNA reads TGTGCCAGCAGCTTAGTAGGGGGTCCGGATACGCAGTATTTT.

In nucleotides, the CDR3 is TGTGCCAGCAGCTTAGGGAAAACAGGGGGCACCGGGGAGCTGTTTTTT. Encoded protein: CASSLGKTGGTGELFF. The V and J genes are TRBV11-2 and TRBJ2-2, with 8 bases identical to TRBD1. V was clipped by 1 base and J by 4 bases; unmatched bases: 5. There are 16 residues in the CDR3. CDR1 and CDR2 (germline): SGHAT, FQNNGV.